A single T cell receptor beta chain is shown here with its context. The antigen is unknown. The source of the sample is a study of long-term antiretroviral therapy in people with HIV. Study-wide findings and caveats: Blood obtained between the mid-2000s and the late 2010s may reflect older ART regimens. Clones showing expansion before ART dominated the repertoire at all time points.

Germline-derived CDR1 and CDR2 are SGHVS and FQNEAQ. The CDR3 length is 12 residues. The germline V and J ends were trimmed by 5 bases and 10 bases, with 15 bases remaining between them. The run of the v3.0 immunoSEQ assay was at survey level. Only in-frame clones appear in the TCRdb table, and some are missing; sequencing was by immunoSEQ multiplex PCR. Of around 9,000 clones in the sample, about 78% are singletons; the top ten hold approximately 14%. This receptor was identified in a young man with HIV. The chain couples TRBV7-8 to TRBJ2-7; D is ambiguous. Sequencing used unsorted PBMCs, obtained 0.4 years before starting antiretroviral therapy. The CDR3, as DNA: TGTGCCAGCAGCCTCGCGGACCGGCGCCAGTACTTC. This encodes CASSLADRRQYF.